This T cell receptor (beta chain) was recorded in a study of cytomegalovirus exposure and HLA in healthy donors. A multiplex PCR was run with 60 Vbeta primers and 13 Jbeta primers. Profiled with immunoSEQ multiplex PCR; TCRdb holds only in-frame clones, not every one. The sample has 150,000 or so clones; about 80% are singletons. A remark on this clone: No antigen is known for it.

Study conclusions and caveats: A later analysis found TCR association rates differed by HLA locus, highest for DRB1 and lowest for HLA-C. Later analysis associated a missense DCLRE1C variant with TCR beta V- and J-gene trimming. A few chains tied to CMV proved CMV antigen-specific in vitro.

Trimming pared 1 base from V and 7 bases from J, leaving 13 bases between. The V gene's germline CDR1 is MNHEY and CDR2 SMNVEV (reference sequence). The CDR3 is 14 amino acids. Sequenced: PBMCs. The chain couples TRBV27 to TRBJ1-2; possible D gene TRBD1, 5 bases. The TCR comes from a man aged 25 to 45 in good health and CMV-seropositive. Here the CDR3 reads CASSLFPGQAGYTF. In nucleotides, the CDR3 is TGTGCCAGCAGTTTATTTCCAGGGCAGGCTGGCTACACCTTC.